Listed below are T cell receptor beta chains from one sample, sequenced in a study of Ad26.COV2.S vaccination and SARS-CoV-2 variants. This table comes from immunoSEQ multiplex PCR, and its TCRdb copy is limited to in-frame clones, with some not included. The data contain hundreds of thousands of clones, approximately 90% of them seen just once; the ten biggest clones take up under 6%. The sequencing used peripheral blood, collected in a trial of Ad26.COV2.S vaccine versus placebo. The source is a person between 18 and 65 years old who received the Ad26.COV2.S COVID-19 vaccine or a placebo. CDR3s include the opening cysteine and the closing phenylalanine or tryptophan. The D gene is left open where the match is weak. Clone size is given for some rows only: seen once, a few or many times, or a class if the clone is expanded.

V	J	size	D	DNA	CDR3
TRBV9	TRBJ2-1	-	TRBD2	TGTGCCAGCAGCGTCCTAGCGGGAGGGGGTGAGCAGTTCTTC	CASSVLAGGGEQFF
TRBV5-6	TRBJ2-3	-	TRBD2	TGTGCCAGCAGCGTGTTGGGGACTAGCGGGAGAGGAATAGATACGCAGTATTTT	CASSVLGTSGRGIDTQYF
TRBV6-6	TRBJ1-1	-	-	TGTGCCAGCAGTCACTTAGGGCGGCGGGGCACTGAAGCTTTCTTT	CASSHLGRRGTEAFF
TRBV2	TRBJ1-2	-	-	TGTGCCAGCAGGGCGGGCTATGGCTACACCTTC	CASRAGYGYTF
TRBV19	TRBJ1-2	few	-	TGTGCCAGTAGGATACAGGGAGTTAACTATGGCTACACCTTC	CASRIQGVNYGYTF
TRBV5-4	TRBJ2-1	-	TRBD2	TGTGCCAGCAGCCTTAGCGGGAGTCAGGGGAATGAGCAGTTCTTC	CASSLSGSQGNEQFF
TRBV2	TRBJ1-1	-	-	TGTGCCAGCACCTGGGAGGGAGGGGAGGACACTGAAGCTTTCTTT	CASTWEGGEDTEAFF
TRBV7-2	TRBJ2-7	-	-	TGTGCCAGCAGCTCGACTAGTGAGCAGTACTTC	CASSSTSEQYF
TRBV10-3	TRBJ2-3	-	TRBD1	TGTGCCATCGGACGGGACAGGGGTGGGGATACGCAGTATTTT	CAIGRDRGGDTQYF
TRBV29-1	TRBJ1-1	-	-	TGCAGCGTTGAGGGAGGGCAAAATGTGAACACTGAAGCTTTCTTT	CSVEGGQNVNTEAFF
TRBV5-4	TRBJ2-1	-	TRBD2	TGTGCCAGCAGCTTGGGTGGGTGGGCCAGCGGGAGCTCCTACAATGAGCAGTTCTTC	CASSLGGWASGSSYNEQFF